The TCR beta chain under discussion was sequenced for a study of response to subunit inactivated influenza vaccine. TCRdb reprocessed the RT-PCR reads with MiXCR, giving one entry per CDR3 protein. The table includes roughly 170,000 distinct CDR3 sequences, approximately 8.7% detected once. Study results and caveats: Each seasonal influenza vaccination, the authors suggested, recruits few new T cells.

In this sample, this clonotype turned up many times. The antigen is unknown. This CDR3 is built from 15 residues. V dropped 3 bases and J dropped 10; count of bases not matched to a gene: 8. Germline V gene sequence: CDR1 MNHEY, CDR2 SMNVEV (reference sequence). Sequenced material: non-naive T cells sorted from PBMCs, taken on the day of vaccination. The TCR originated in a man over 45 who received an inactivated influenza vaccine. The chain joins TRBV27 to TRBJ1-6, with 8 bases identical to TRBD1. DNA for the CDR3: TGTGCCAGCAGTTTGGGTTACAGGGGGAACTCACCCCTCCACTTT. This translates into CASSLGYRGNSPLHF.